The next 5 T cell receptor beta chains were all read from a single sample in a study of cytomegalovirus exposure and HLA in healthy donors. Data came from immunoSEQ multiplex PCR; TCRdb stores just in-frame clones and leaves some out. The repertoire holds around 61,000 clones, roughly nine tenths seen once, with over 0.95% in the top ten. Source material: PBMCs. The receptor set was obtained from a man between 18 and 29 years old in good health and CMV-seronegative.

The CDR3 region has the DNA TGCAGCGTTGAAGTGTCTAGCGGGAGATACTCCTACGAGCAGTACTTC. Its protein is CSVEVSSGRYSYEQYF. The chain carries TRBV29-1 and TRBJ2-7, with 10 bases that match TRBD2. Trimming at V came to 1 base and at J to 0 bases, leaving 6 bases not matched to a gene. CDR3 size: 16 residues. Germline CDR1 reads SQVTM; CDR2 reads ANQGSEA.

The chain is built from TRBV6-5 and TRBJ1-1; TRBD1 might be the D (5 bases). V lost 2 bases to trimming and J lost 5 bases, with 12 bases between them. The germline V gene encodes CDR1 MNHEY and CDR2 SVGAGI. This CDR3 is built from 14 residues. CDR3 in amino acids: CASSYTGRGTEAFF. CDR3 in DNA: TGTGCCAGCAGTTACACGGGGCGGGGGACTGAAGCTTTCTTT.

The rearrangement joins TRBV4-3 to TRBJ2-3; D uncertain. Germline lookup yields CDR1 LGHNA and CDR2 YSLEER. This CDR3 contains 15 residues. V lost 0 bases and J lost 2, with 9 bases in between. The CDR3 nucleotides are TGCGCCAGCAGCCAAGATGAGGAGACCACAGATACGCAGTATTTT. This gives the protein CASSQDEETTDTQYF.

Points on this clone: Additional DNA sequences in this sample encode the identical CDR3. The chain joins TRBV11-2 to TRBJ2-2; D is unresolved. Germline lookup yields CDR1 SGHAT and CDR2 FQNNGV. V was trimmed by 6 bases and J by 7 bases, leaving 6 bases between them. The CDR3 covers 11 residues. The CDR3, as DNA: TGTGCCAGCAGTGGCAACGGGGAGCTGTTTTTT. This gives the protein CASSGNGELFF.

The chain recombines TRBV27 with TRBJ2-1; 10 bases line up with TRBD2. With V trimmed by 4 bases and J by 7 bases, 13 bases remained unmatched. Germline values: CDR1 MNHEY, CDR2 SMNVEV (reference sequence). CDR3 length equals 17 residues. The CDR3 nucleotides read TGTGCCAGCAGTTCCAAAATAGCGGGAGGTACGGGGAATGAGCAGTTCTTC. It specifies CASSSKIAGGTGNEQFF.